The entry below gives a single TCR beta chain sequence along with its context. Generated by immunoSEQ multiplex PCR, the TCRdb table keeps only in-frame clones and is missing some. The sample comprises around 80,000 clones, under 95% of which are singletons, and roughly 2.5% rests with the top ten. The data were taken from a study of T cell changes during pregnancy in multiple sclerosis. Germline CDR1 reads MDHEN; CDR2 reads SYDVKM. Trimming cost V 6 bases and J 5 bases; bases outside gene matches: 6. The CDR3 consists of 14 residues. The chain is built from TRBV28 and TRBJ1-2; 10 bases map to TRBD1. The source of this sequence is a female donor with multiple sclerosis, enrolled in a pregnancy study. Sequenced material: peripheral blood, taken before pregnancy. CDR3: CASRLTGGFYGYTF. The CDR3 bases are TGTGCCAGCAGGCTGACAGGGGGCTTTTATGGCTACACCTTC.